This TCR beta chain was obtained from a study of graft-versus-host responses after intestinal transplantation. As for the study in general: Anti-thymocyte globulin induction, then tacrolimus and steroids for about three years, went to all recipients. Broader study findings: HvG clone declines early post-transplant were associated with peak circulating GvH levels. In recipient marrow, GvH clones were found, and some appeared first in ileum or blood.

Of note for this clone: What it binds is unknown.

Here immunoSEQ multiplex PCR was the method, and the copy in TCRdb shows in-frame clones only, minus some. The sample includes about 120,000 clones, just under 95% seen only once; the top ten take around 0.12%. Germline V gene lookup returns CDR1 SNHLY and CDR2 FYNNEI. There are 10 residues in the CDR3. The V gene lost 8 bases and the J gene lost 6 bases, with 7 bases spanning the gap. The rearrangement uses TRBV2 and TRBJ2-5; D uncertain. This clonotype was obtained from a human donor who received an intestinal transplant. The specimen was unstimulated CD4+ T cells sorted from spleen or lymph node cells, collected before intestinal transplant. The CDR3 nucleotides read TGTGCCAGCGGTCAGAAGACCCAGTACTTC. It yields the protein CASGQKTQYF.